This TCR beta chain stems from a study of T cells in Graves' hyperthyroidism and ophthalmopathy. V lost 2 bases and J 0 bases, leaving 14 bases between the germline ends. Germline V gene data show CDR1 as LGHNT and CDR2 as FRNRAP. This CDR3 comprises 17 residues. The PBMCs had their origin in 7.5 to 10 ml of fresh peripheral blood. The source material, RNA transcripts, was used to amplify TCR beta CDR3 regions. The TCR CDR3 was amplified in a first-round RT-PCR using the HTBI primer set. One entry per CDR3 protein results from TCRdb running MiXCR on the multiplex PCR reads. The sample shows approximately 710,000 distinct CDR3 sequences, about 18% of them seen only once. This clonotype was counted between two and nine times.

Sequenced: blood. The TCR originated in a man between 45 and 60 years old with Graves' hyperthyroidism. The chain is built from TRBV12-5 and TRBJ1-5; possible D gene TRBD1, 6 bases. CDR3 in DNA: TGTGCTAGTGGTTTGCCCGGGGGACAATATAGCAATCAGCCCCAGCATTTT. It specifies CASGLPGGQYSNQPQHF.